This T cell receptor (beta chain) was recorded in a study of CD8 T cells in Susac syndrome. After extraction with the RNeasy kit, about 0.5 to 1 ug of the RNA was reverse transcribed using random hexamers. TCRdb re-analysed the immunoSEQ multiplex PCR reads in MiXCR, keeping a single row per CDR3 protein. Altogether about 100,000 distinct CDR3 sequences are present, 95% being singletons, with the ten largest covering approximately 0.3%. The germline gives CDR1 SQVTM, CDR2 ANQGSEA. The CDR3 consists of 12 residues. The ends were cut back, 5 bases at V and 6 bases at J, with 13 bases in the middle. This TCR was recovered from a human donor with Susac syndrome. Sequenced input: CD8+ T cells from PBMCs. The V call is TRBV29-1, the J call TRBJ1-2; D gene ambiguous. CDR3 in amino acids: CSVQIGRDGYTF. The CDR3 DNA is TGCAGCGTTCAAATTGGACGGGATGGCTACACCTTC.